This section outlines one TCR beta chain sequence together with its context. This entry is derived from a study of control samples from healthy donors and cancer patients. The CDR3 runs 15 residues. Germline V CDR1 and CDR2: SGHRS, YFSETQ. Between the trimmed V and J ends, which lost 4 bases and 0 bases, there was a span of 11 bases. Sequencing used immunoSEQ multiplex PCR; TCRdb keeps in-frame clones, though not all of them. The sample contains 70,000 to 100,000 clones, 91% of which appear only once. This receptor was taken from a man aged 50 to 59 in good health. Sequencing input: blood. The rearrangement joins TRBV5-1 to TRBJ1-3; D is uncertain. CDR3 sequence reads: CASSLEDFSGNTIYF. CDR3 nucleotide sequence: TGCGCCAGCAGCCTGGAGGACTTCTCTGGAAACACCATATATTTT.